This paragraph covers one T cell receptor beta chain sequence. The source of the sample is a study of blood T cells in healthy people across ages. Germline V gene lookup returns CDR1 DFQATT and CDR2 SNEGSKA (reference sequence). The CDR3 runs to 13 residues. The V end lost 5 bases, the J end lost 3 bases, and 11 bases lay between the germline ends. A second roughly 7 to 11 cycle PCR used barcoded and J-beta primers. One entry per CDR3 protein results from TCRdb running MiXCR on the 5' RACE reads. The sample records more than 750,000 distinct CDR3 sequences, around 29% being singletons. The data also belong to a second study, concerning T cells of mothers and their children. That study reports: cDNA was synthesized from all extracted RNA at roughly 1.5 ug per reaction. Compared with unrelated pairs, related mother-child pairs had slightly higher, non-significant overlap.

This chain links TRBV20-1 with TRBJ1-5; D is possibly TRBD1 (5 bases). The specimen was blood. This TCR was recovered from a woman between 35 and 50 years old in good health. CDR3 sequence (DNA): TGCAGTGCTGGCGGGGCCCCCAATCAGCCCCAGCATTTT. Encoded protein: CSAGGAPNQPQHF.